The 26 T cell receptor beta chains below come from one sample, sequenced in a study of blood T cell repertoires in COVID-19. This table comes from immunoSEQ multiplex PCR, and its TCRdb copy is limited to in-frame clones, with some not included. The sample yields approximately 250,000 clones, approximately 84% seen once. The specimen was peripheral blood. Receptors originate from a man aged 50 to 60 with acute or convalescent COVID-19.

This clone was seen a single time. The chain has TRBV5-1 and TRBJ2-1; TRBD2 aligns across 11 bases. CDR3 size: 15 residues. J was trimmed by 9 bases and V by 2 bases; bases with no gene match: 7. The germline CDR1 and CDR2 sequences are SGHRS and YFSETQ. The chain's CDR3 is CASSFSGRDGIEQFF. CDR3 bases: TGCGCCAGCAGCTTTAGCGGGAGGGACGGGATTGAGCAGTTCTTC.

The genes are TRBV21-1 and TRBJ2-5; the tabulated D call, TRBD1, remains unverified against the DNA. TRBV21-1 is a recognized pseudogene. The CDR3 consists of 12 residues. CDR3 loop: CASRFSQETQYF. CDR3 nucleotides: TGTGCCAGCAGATTCAGTCAAGAGACCCAGTACTTC.

This clone was detected only a few times. The V call is TRBV4-2, the J call TRBJ2-2; no firm D call. Trimming stripped 0 bases from V and 2 bases from J, with 7 bases between. CDR1 and CDR2 from the germline V gene are LGHNA and YNFKEQ. The CDR3 is 15 residues long. For the CDR3, the DNA is TGTGCCAGCAGCCAAGATCGCGGAAACACCGGGGAGCTGTTTTTT. Amino acid sequence: CASSQDRGNTGELFF.

This clone was seen only a few times. The chain combines TRBV27 with TRBJ1-6, with 7 bases aligning to TRBD1. The V gene's germline CDR1 is MNHEY and CDR2 SMNVEV (reference sequence). V dropped 8 bases and J dropped 4; count of bases not matched to a gene: 8. This CDR3 region has 15 residues. The CDR3 DNA follows: TGTGCCAGCCTGCCCCGGGACAGATATAATTCACCCCTCCACTTT. It codes for CASLPRDRYNSPLHF.

This clone came up once. The chain is built from TRBV5-1 and TRBJ2-7, with 10 bases fitting TRBD1. Germline V gives CDR1 SGHRS, CDR2 YFSETQ. This CDR3 is built from 23 residues. V lost 4 bases to trimming and J lost 1 base; unmatched junction nucleotides: 29. The chain's CDR3 is CASSHTQRSRDRGWTSESYEQYF. The CDR3 DNA is TGCGCCAGCAGCCATACTCAACGGTCCCGGGACAGGGGTTGGACCTCTGAATCCTACGAGCAGTACTTC. The full variable domain, its missing parts supplied by reference TRBV5-1 and TRBJ2-7, is KAGVTQTPRYLIKTRGQQVTLSCSPISGHRSVSWYQQTPGQGLQFLFEYFSETQRNKGNFPGRFSGRQFSNSRSEMNVSTLELGDSALYLCASSHTQRSRDRGWTSESYEQYFGPGTRLTVT.

This clone is a singleton in its sample. The V call is TRBV18, the J call TRBJ1-6, with 9 nucleotides matching TRBD1. The germline gives CDR1 KGHSH, CDR2 LQKENI. This CDR3 is built from 16 residues. The ends lost 4 bases at V and 7 bases at J; junction bases unmatched: 8. DNA for the CDR3: TGTGCCAGCTCACGTGGGACAGGGACTGGCAATTCACCCCTCCACTTT. It encodes CASSRGTGTGNSPLHF.

The CDR3 sequence: CAWGRSSGNTIYF. The CDR3 DNA is TGTGCCTGGGGGAGGAGCTCTGGAAACACCATATATTTT. The rearrangement joins TRBV30 to TRBJ1-3; D gene ambiguous. V was clipped by 5 bases and J by 0 bases, with 8 bases between them. CDR3 size: 13 residues. Germline CDR1 reads GTSNPN; CDR2 reads SVGIG (reference sequence).

This clone was recorded a few times. The rearrangement links TRBV6-2 or TRBV6-3 to TRBJ2-7; TRBD2 is a possible D gene (5 bases). Germline V CDR1 and CDR2: MNHEY, SVGEGT. V was pared by 6 bases and J by 3 bases, with 9 bases between. The CDR3 has 12 amino acids. The CDR3 loop is CASSSGSYEQYF. The CDR3 DNA follows: TGTGCCAGCAGCTCGGGGAGCTACGAGCAGTACTTC.

The CDR3 nucleotides are TGTGCTAGTGGTTTGAAAGGACAGGTCCACGAGCAGTACTTC. Residues: CASGLKGQVHEQYF. The J gene is TRBJ2-7, the V gene TRBV12-5; 7 positions match TRBD1. Per germline, CDR1 LGHNT and CDR2 FRNRAP. The CDR3 runs 14 residues. The V and J ends lost 2 bases and 5 bases, in that order; junction bases with no gene match: 6.

The chain joins TRBV7-3 to TRBJ2-3; 7 positions agree with TRBD1. CDR1 is SGHTA, CDR2 FQGTGA, per germline. The CDR3 contains 16 residues. The ends lost 0 bases at V and 7 bases at J; junction bases unmatched: 10. The CDR3 protein is CASSLTPGQARNTQYF. CDR3 sequence (DNA): TGTGCCAGCAGCTTAACTCCTGGACAGGCGAGGAATACGCAGTATTTT.

V and J are TRBV5-1 and TRBJ2-3; perhaps TRBD2 as D (6 bases). V lost 4 bases, J lost 4 bases, and 25 bases lay in between. CDR3 length: 18 residues. Per the germline V gene, CDR1 is SGHRS and CDR2 is YFSETQ. In DNA, the CDR3 is TGCGCCAGCAGCAACGGCTTGGAGGGAGTGTGGGTGGCAGATACGCAGTATTTT. Encoded protein: CASSNGLEGVWVADTQYF.

The chain couples TRBV7-2 to TRBJ2-7; the D is unclear. Between the trimmed V and J ends, which lost 5 bases and 3 bases, there was a span of 14 bases. The CDR3 extends over 14 amino acids. Germline V gene data show CDR1 as SGHTA and CDR2 as FQGNSA. As DNA, the CDR3 is TGTGCCAGCAGCCCCGGGTTATTCGGCTACGAGCAGTACTTC. Protein product: CASSPGLFGYEQYF. The full variable domain, rest sourced from reference TRBV7-2 and TRBJ2-7, is GAGVSQSPSNKVTEKGKDVELRCDPISGHTALYWYRQSLGQGLEFLIYFQGNSAPDKSGLPSDRFSAERTGGSVSTLTIQRTQQEDSAVYLCASSPGLFGYEQYFGPGTRLTVT.

The genes are TRBV27 and TRBJ2-7; D uncertain. Germline V lookup: CDR1 MNHEY, CDR2 SMNVEV (reference sequence). With 3 bases removed from V and 4 bases from J, the gap between germline ends came to 10 bases. CDR3 length: 13 amino acids. The CDR3 reads CASSFGSWYEQYF. The CDR3 DNA follows: TGTGCCAGCAGTTTCGGTAGCTGGTACGAGCAGTACTTC.

Written as DNA, the CDR3 is TGTGCCAGTAGTATAGGCCCCCTGGCGGGAGGAATACTTAGTGAGCAGTTCTTC. Encoded protein: CASSIGPLAGGILSEQFF. V gene TRBV19 combines with J gene TRBJ2-1; 8 nucleotides align to TRBD2. The germline CDR1 and CDR2 sequences are LNHDA and SQIVND (reference sequence). V was pared by 1 base and J by 9 bases, with 17 bases of the junction left unmatched. The CDR3 extends over 18 amino acids.

This chain connects TRBV5-1 to TRBJ1-5; D gene unclear. The V end lost 4 bases, the J end lost 2 bases, and 10 bases lay between the germline ends. Germline-derived CDR1 and CDR2 are SGHRS and YFSETQ. The CDR3 is made up of 14 amino acids. As DNA, the CDR3 is TGCGCCAGCAGCCGGGATGGAGGCAATCAGCCCCAGCATTTT. Protein product: CASSRDGGNQPQHF.

The chain recombines TRBV21-1 with TRBJ1-2. TRBV21-1 is listed as a pseudogene. The CDR3 extends over 14 amino acids. The CDR3 DNA reads as TGTGCCAGCAGCAAAAGGAGAGAGGTTTGTGGCTACACCTTC. It specifies CASSKRREVCGYTF.

This clone was counted between two and nine times. The V and J genes are TRBV5-1 and TRBJ1-3, with a weak D call TRBD1 (5 bases). The CDR3 loop spans 14 amino acids. Deletions cut 4 bases from V and 3 bases from J, with 11 bases between. Germline assignment: CDR1 SGHRS and CDR2 YFSETQ. Here the CDR3 DNA reads TGCGCCAGCAGCGAGCGGGGCAATGGAAACACCATATATTTT. It is translated as CASSERGNGNTIYF.

CDR3 DNA sequence: TGTGCCAGCAGCGGGGCACTAGCGGGGGTCACAGATACGCAGTATTTT. Protein: CASSGALAGVTDTQYF. V is TRBV5-6 and J is TRBJ2-3; 11 nucleotides align to TRBD2. V lost 4 bases and J lost 2; bases outside the gene matches: 6. CDR1 is SGHDT, CDR2 YYEEEE, per germline. This CDR3 spans 16 amino acids.

The rearrangement uses TRBV6-6 and TRBJ2-1, with 9 bases that match TRBD2. The CDR3 consists of 16 residues. The junction had 12 bases not matched to a gene; V was cut back by 5 bases and J by 7 bases. Germline V gene data show CDR1 as MNHNY and CDR2 as SVGAGI (reference sequence). The CDR3: CASSPRAGGPGNEQFF. The CDR3 DNA sequence: TGTGCCAGCAGTCCCCGCGCGGGGGGGCCGGGAAATGAGCAGTTCTTC.

J is TRBJ1-6 and V is TRBV5-1, with 9 bases lining up with TRBD1. Germline lookup yields CDR1 SGHRS and CDR2 YFSETQ. CDR3 length: 16 amino acids. V shed 4 bases, J shed 9 bases, and the junction held 11 bases outside the gene matches. The CDR3 DNA is TGCGCCAGCAGCCGAGAGCCGGGACAGGGATCTTCACCCCTCCACTTT. Its translation is CASSREPGQGSSPLHF.

This rearrangement joins TRBV11-3 to TRBJ2-2; 8 nucleotides line up with TRBD1. The V and J ends lost 5 bases and 6 bases, in that order; junction bases with no gene match: 5. Germline V CDR1 and CDR2: SGHNT, YENEEA. The CDR3 is 14 amino acids. The CDR3 nucleotides are TGTGCCAGCAGCCGGACAGGGACTGCCGGGGAGCTGTTTTTT. As protein: CASSRTGTAGELFF. Together with reference TRBV11-3 and TRBJ2-2, the CDR3 gives the full variable domain: EAGVVQSPRYKIIEKKQPVAFWCNPISGHNTLYWYLQNLGQGPELLIRYENEEAVDDSQLPKDRFSAERLKGVDSTLKIQPAELGDSAVYLCASSRTGTAGELFFGEGSRLTVL.

The chain is built from TRBV7-9 and TRBJ1-1; D ambiguous. The CDR3 length is 15 residues. The germline gives CDR1 SEHNR, CDR2 FQNEAQ (reference sequence). V lost 1 base and J lost 1, with 10 bases in between. The CDR3 coding sequence is TGTGCCAGCAGCTTAGTTGGGCAGCCGAACACTGAAGCTTTCTTT. It is translated as CASSLVGQPNTEAFF.

This clone was detected only once. V usage is TRBV7-9 and J usage is TRBJ1-4; D gene uncertain. The germline CDR1 and CDR2 sequences are SEHNR and FQNEAQ (reference sequence). The CDR3 runs to 13 residues. Trimming took off 8 bases at V and 7 bases at J, with 14 bases between the two ends. CDR3 nucleotide sequence: TGTGCCAGCCGACTTCTTGGTGGTGAAAAACTGTTTTTT. As protein: CASRLLGGEKLFF. Variable domain in full (rest from reference TRBV7-9 and TRBJ1-4): DTGVSQNPRHKITKRGQNVTFRCDPISEHNRLYWYRQTLGQGPEFLTYFQNEAQLEKSRLLSDRFSAERPKGSFSTLEIQRTEQGDSAMYLCASRLLGGEKLFFGSGTQLSVL.

This chain uses TRBV4-1 with TRBJ2-3; weak D call: TRBD1 (6 bases). The CDR3 is 17 residues long. Germline lookup yields CDR1 MGHRA and CDR2 YSYEKL. V lost 5 bases and J lost 3, with 21 bases in between. The CDR3 region is CASSKRGTGLETDTQYF. CDR3 bases: TGCGCCAGCAGCAAAAGGGGAACAGGGTTGGAAACAGATACGCAGTATTTT.

This clone came up a few times. This sequence joins TRBV19 and TRBJ2-7; D may be TRBD1 (5 bases). V lost 11 bases and J 3 bases, leaving 17 bases between the germline ends. This CDR3 contains 13 residues. Per germline, CDR1 LNHDA and CDR2 SQIVND (reference sequence). As DNA, the CDR3 is TGTGCCTCCGGTGCAGGGAAACACTACGAGCAGTACTTC. As protein: CASGAGKHYEQYF.

The V and J genes are TRBV2 and TRBJ2-5, with TRBD2 matching over 7 bases. Germline lookup yields CDR1 SNHLY and CDR2 FYNNEI. V lost 3 bases and J lost 3; bases outside the gene matches: 1. This CDR3 has 13 residues. CDR3 sequence reads: CASSDREEETQYF. CDR3 nucleotides: TGTGCCAGCAGTGATCGGGAGGAAGAGACCCAGTACTTC.